The clone carrying this T cell receptor (beta chain) was recorded once. Its antigen remains unknown. This sample was included in a study of OX40 agonist ivuxolimab in advanced cancers. Study summary: The dose-escalation cohort was over 65% male, with a mean age of approximately 61 years, ranging roughly 20 to 90.

Using immunoSEQ multiplex PCR, the repertoire was profiled, and TCRdb retains in-frame clones only, with some absent. The table shows 26,000 or so clones, with 76% occurring only once. Study-wide results and caveats: Certain nonresponding patients likewise had low normalized T-cell clonal expansion. Partly responding patients at 0.1-3.0 mg/kg showed some of the smallest clonal expansion.

This CDR3 comprises 15 residues. Trimming shortened V by 5 bases and J by 3 bases, and 17 bases separated the two germline ends. Germline lookup yields CDR1 SEHNR and CDR2 FQNEAQ (reference sequence). Systemic immunosuppression or a history of autoimmune disease excluded patients. This TCR derives from an adult with an advanced solid tumor such as melanoma, head and neck, liver or kidney cancer. The sequenced sample was CD4+ or CD8+ T cells sorted from blood, obtained in a trial of the OX40 agonist ivuxolimab. The rearrangement joins TRBV7-9 to TRBJ2-7; D is tentatively TRBD1 or TRBD2 (5 bases each). The CDR3 here is CASSPAGTLLYEQYF. The DNA of the CDR3 is TGTGCCAGCAGCCCTGCCGGGACCTTACTCTACGAGCAGTACTTC.